This TCR beta chain was recovered during a study of T cell repertoires in cytomegalovirus infection. In the study overall: HLA-C-restricted CMV epitopes, recently identified, and well-studied HLA-B-restricted ones were used by the study.

Comment on this clonotype: As yet, its antigen is unknown.

This CDR3 contains 14 residues. V was trimmed by 7 bases and J by 4 bases, leaving 13 bases between them. CDR1 and CDR2 (germline): MNHEY, SMNVEV (reference sequence). TCRdb used MiXCR to reprocess the reads, holding one entry per CDR3 protein. Here the sample spans 200,000 to 250,000 distinct CDR3 sequences, approximately 40% being singletons. The receptor's source is a human donor in good health (CMV status not recorded). Some clones in this sample may be carry-over from other donors' samples. The genes are TRBV27 and TRBJ2-2; TRBD2 might be the D (6 bases). Source: CD8+ T cells from cultured PBMCs, taken from culture after CMV antigen stimulation. CDR3: CASIKAGFTGELFF. The DNA for the CDR3 is TGTGCCAGCATAAAAGCGGGTTTCACCGGGGAGCTGTTTTTT.